Included here is one TCR beta chain sequence, with context. This clonotype was detected a few times. Its cognate antigen has yet to be identified. The sample holds no much larger clone one base away, and base qualities are not on file. This entry is derived from a study of CD8 T cells in ankylosing spondylitis (dated by TCRdb to about 2017). Describing the broader study: The study profiled T cell receptor beta repertoires in healthy donors and ankylosing spondylitis patients to find disease-linked TCR variants. The full study cohort was made up of about 24 ankylosing spondylitis patients and about a hundred healthy donors. Samples of peripheral blood were taken, and for ankylosing spondylitis patients, synovial fluid was collected as well.

For sequencing, an Illumina HiSeq 2500 was employed. Quantitative 5'-RACE with molecular barcodes was used to prepare TCR beta libraries. Under the source paper's analysis protocol: To identify disease-linked TCR variants, a new computational method was used, one built on a probabilistic model of VDJ rearrangement. TCRdb took the public reads, trimmed them with fastp at Q25, ran MiXCR for clone calling and kept in-frame beta chains. Duplicate CDR3 protein sequences are folded into a single record with the most common DNA and genes. The V and J calls, along with clone size, are taken from TCRdb and not from the paper's own processing. This sample comprises about 240,000 distinct CDR3 sequences, 10% to 13% of them detected only once. Less than 3% of the sample rests with the top ten. The full study reports these points: The disease-linked clones showed a CD8+ phenotype and occurred at relatively low frequencies in peripheral blood. Blood from ankylosing spondylitis patients appeared to be characterized by a TCR beta motif composed of about eight highly homologous amino acid variants. Significant enrichment of the disease-linked clones was reported in matched synovial fluid samples from ankylosing spondylitis patients. Some motif variants were previously reported in synovial fluid and blood of reactive arthritis patients, suggesting common disease-initiation mechanisms.

The source of this sequence is a male donor with ankylosing spondylitis or in good health (not recorded which). Input material: blood, either unsorted or a sorted T cell fraction (not recorded which).

The DNA sequence is as follows: TGTGCCAGCAGCTTAGCGTTCCGTCGAGAGACCCAGTACTTC. Its translation is CASSLAFRRETQYF. The V and J segments used are TRBV7-7 and TRBJ2-5, with the identity of the D gene unclear. From its cysteine to its phenylalanine, the CDR3 spans 14 amino acids. Only the CDR3 portion is preserved as DNA: 42 bases, with reading frame beginning at the first base. V is reduced by 0 bases and J by 4 bases, leaving a spacing of 9 bases between them. CDR1 and CDR2 are read off the germline V gene (reference sequence) as SSHAT and FNYEAQ.